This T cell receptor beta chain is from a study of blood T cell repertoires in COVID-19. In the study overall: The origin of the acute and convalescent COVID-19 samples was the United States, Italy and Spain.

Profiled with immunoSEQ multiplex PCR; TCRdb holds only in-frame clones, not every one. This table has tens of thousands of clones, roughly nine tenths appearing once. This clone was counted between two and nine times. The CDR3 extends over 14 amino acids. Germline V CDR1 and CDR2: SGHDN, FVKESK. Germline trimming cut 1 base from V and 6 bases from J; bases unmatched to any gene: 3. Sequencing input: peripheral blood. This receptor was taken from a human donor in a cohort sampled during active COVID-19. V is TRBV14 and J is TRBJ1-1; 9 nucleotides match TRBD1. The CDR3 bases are TGTGCCAGCAGCCAAGGGACAGGGGTTGCTGAAGCTTTCTTT. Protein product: CASSQGTGVAEAFF.